Sequencing of this TCR beta chain was carried out in a study of OX40 agonist ivuxolimab in advanced cancers. The data were produced by immunoSEQ multiplex PCR, yet TCRdb's version contains in-frame clones alone and is incomplete. Here the sample spans about 81,000 clones, 80% to 90% being singletons. To note about this clone: Its antigen is currently unknown.

Broader study findings: In the 0.1-3.0 mg/kg groups, partial responders showed among the lowest expansion. CD4+ and CD8+ blood T cells expanded clonally by week 6 at 0.1 to 3.0 mg/kg.

The CDR3 contains 15 residues. V was clipped by 0 bases and J by 6 bases, with 12 bases between them. The germline V gene has CDR1 MNHEY and CDR2 SVGAGI. Sequences were derived from CD4+ or CD8+ T cells sorted from blood, sampled in a trial of the OX40 agonist ivuxolimab. V gene TRBV6-5 combines with J gene TRBJ1-5; a weak D match, TRBD1 (6 bases). This receptor was obtained from an adult with an advanced solid tumor such as melanoma, head and neck, liver or kidney cancer. The CDR3 nucleotides are TGTGCCAGCAGTTACTCCCAGGGGAGGGGTCAGCCCCAGCATTTT. It yields the protein CASSYSQGRGQPQHF.